Listed here are 10 T cell receptor beta chains from one sample, sequenced in a study of monozygotic twins with inflammatory bowel disease. From the 5' RACE reads, TCRdb lists one entry per CDR3 protein and no DNA. The listing contains around 230,000 distinct CDR3 sequences. Sequenced sample: blood. The receptors derive from a human donor with ulcerative colitis or Crohn's disease, or a healthy co-twin of an affected twin (not recorded which).

CDR3 amino acids: CSASDMSGGPDTQYF. The V and J genes are TRBV20-1 and TRBJ2-3; absent DNA, TCRdb's TRBD2 call cannot be checked. Germline V gene lookup returns CDR1 DFQATT and CDR2 SNEGSKA (reference sequence). The CDR3 covers 15 residues.

The chain links TRBV20-1 to TRBJ1-5. This CDR3 is built from 13 residues. Germline CDR1 is DFQATT and CDR2 is SNEGSKA (reference sequence). This CDR3 is CSAPGGDGQPQHF.

The chain employs TRBV5-1 and TRBJ2-7; the TRBD1 assignment by TCRdb is unverifiable without DNA. The germline V gene has CDR1 SGHRS and CDR2 YFSETQ. This CDR3 is 16 amino acids long. The CDR3 spells CASSAGGDSIPYEQYF.

The V call is TRBV7-9, the J call TRBJ1-1. The CDR3 is 15 residues long. Germline values: CDR1 SEHNR, CDR2 FQNEAQ (reference sequence). CDR3 sequence reads: CASSHSGTVADEAFF.

Here the CDR3 reads CASSLGTGGSPLHF. V is TRBV12-3 or TRBV12-4 and J is TRBJ1-6; TCRdb names TRBD1, which stays unverified in the absence of DNA. The CDR3 runs 14 residues.

This chain links TRBV12-3 or TRBV12-4 with TRBJ1-1. The CDR3 length is 11 residues. The CDR3 here is CASSSYTEAFF.

The chain joins TRBV11-2 to TRBJ2-3. The germline gives CDR1 SGHAT, CDR2 FQNNGV. The CDR3 is 14 amino acids. CDR3 protein: CASSLRKGADTQYF. The full variable domain, completed using reference TRBV11-2 and TRBJ2-3, is EAGVAQSPRYKIIEKRQSVAFWCNPISGHATLYWYQQILGQGPKLLIQFQNNGVVDDSQLPKDRFSAERLKGVDSTLKIQPAKLEDSAVYLCASSLRKGADTQYFGPGTRLTVL.

The chain employs TRBV5-1 and TRBJ2-5; TCRdb picks TRBD1, but there is no DNA to check that call. Germline V gene data show CDR1 as SGHRS and CDR2 as YFSETQ. This CDR3 spans 17 amino acids. The CDR3 here is CASSFVPPGQGGETQYF.

The rearrangement uses TRBV18 and TRBJ1-5. In germline, CDR1 is KGHSH, CDR2 LQKENI. The CDR3 runs 15 residues. CDR3: CASSPPGPSNQPQHF.

The CDR3 sequence: CSALPVEVGGNSGNTIYF. The rearrangement joins TRBV20-1 to TRBJ1-3. Germline CDR1 is DFQATT and CDR2 is SNEGSKA (reference sequence). The CDR3 is 18 residues long.